A selection of T cell receptor beta chains follows, all from one sample in a study of cytomegalovirus exposure and HLA in healthy donors. Sequencing was performed with immunoSEQ multiplex PCR; in TCRdb, only in-frame clones are kept and a portion is missing. The table shows around 150,000 clones, with under 80% occurring only once. The material sequenced was PBMCs. The receptor source for this set is a female donor in good health and CMV-seronegative. Both conserved end residues are part of each CDR3. The D gene is left open where the match is weak. Expanded clones get a size class; other rows say once, few or many, or leave the size out.

few	TRBV29-1	-	TRBJ2-1	CSVDHTITSGYNEQFF	TGCAGCGTCGATCACACAATTACAAGCGGATACAATGAGCAGTTCTTC
-	TRBV2	TRBD2	TRBJ2-1	CASSVASGRDEQFF	TGTGCCAGCAGTGTCGCTAGCGGGAGGGATGAGCAGTTCTTC
-	TRBV6-6	-	TRBJ1-1	CASSYRQGNTEAFF	TGTGCCAGCAGTTACAGGCAGGGCAACACTGAAGCTTTCTTT
-	TRBV4-1	-	TRBJ2-7	CASSQEGGGRFSYEQYF	TGCGCCAGCAGCCAAGAAGGGGGGGGTCGCTTCTCCTACGAGCAGTACTTC
few	TRBV7-2	-	TRBJ1-4	CASSRTNEKLFF	TGTGCCAGCAGCCGGACTAATGAAAAACTGTTTTTT
-	TRBV10-3	TRBD1	TRBJ1-1	CAISTDRVTEAFF	TGTGCCATCAGTACGGACAGGGTAACTGAAGCTTTCTTT
once	TRBV2	-	TRBJ1-5	CASGERGQQPQHF	TGTGCCAGTGGCGAAAGGGGACAACAGCCCCAGCATTTT
-	TRBV2	TRBD1	TRBJ1-2	CASGQAPNYGYTF	TGTGCCAGTGGACAGGCCCCTAACTATGGCTACACCTTC
few	TRBV7-8	-	TRBJ1-5	CASSLDSNQPQHF	TGTGCCAGCAGCTTAGACAGCAACCAGCCCCAGCATTTT
-	TRBV21-1	-	TRBJ2-7	CASSSPGGRTSSYEQYF	TGTGCCAGCAGTTCCCCGGGAGGCAGGACAAGCTCCTACGAGCAGTACTTC
few	TRBV5-1	-	TRBJ1-6	CASSVTGPLHSPLHF	TGCGCCAGCAGCGTCACAGGACCCTTACATTCACCCCTCCACTTT
few	TRBV2	-	TRBJ1-6	CASSGQAVNSPLHF	TGTGCCAGCAGTGGGCAGGCAGTTAATTCACCCCTCCACTTT
-	TRBV27	-	TRBJ1-6	CASSLSQRGSNSPLHF	TGTGCCAGCAGTTTATCGCAGAGGGGGAGTAATTCACCCCTCCACTTT
medium-sized	TRBV7-9	-	TRBJ2-7	CASTNRDNYEQYF	TGTGCCAGCACCAACCGGGACAATTACGAGCAGTACTTC
-	TRBV30	-	TRBJ1-3	CAWSVRGGSGNTIYF	TGTGCCTGGAGTGTTAGGGGCGGCTCTGGAAACACCATATATTTT
-	TRBV19	TRBD1	TRBJ2-3	CATWGTGAIGTDTQYF	TGTGCCACCTGGGGGACAGGGGCGATCGGCACAGATACGCAGTATTTT
-	TRBV20-1	-	TRBJ1-2	CSARRGNYTF	TGCAGTGCTAGACGGGGTAACTACACCTTC
-	TRBV2	-	TRBJ2-6	CASKFRDTFFSGANVLTF	TGTGCCAGCAAATTCAGGGACACCTTTTTCTCTGGGGCCAACGTCCTGACTTTC
once	TRBV7-9	TRBD1	TRBJ2-7	CASSLAAPSTGWKKKYF	TGTGCCAGCAGCTTAGCGGCCCCGTCGACAGGGTGGAAGAAAAAGTACTTC
-	TRBV7-8	TRBD1	TRBJ1-2	CASSQSDRVNGYTF	TGTGCCAGCAGCCAATCGGACAGGGTGAATGGCTACACCTTC
-	TRBV5-6	-	TRBJ2-1	CASNRGQGQIQFF	TGTGCCAGCAATCGAGGGCAGGGGCAAATCCAGTTCTTC
-	TRBV9	-	TRBJ1-4	CASSVGRGATNEKLFF	TGTGCCAGCAGCGTAGGGCGGGGCGCAACTAATGAAAAACTGTTTTTT
-	TRBV7-2	TRBD1	TRBJ1-1	CASSSGQPGLKAFF	TGTGCCAGCAGCTCGGGACAGCCGGGGCTTAAAGCTTTCTTT
-	TRBV5-4	TRBD1	TRBJ2-7	CASSPQGTYEQYF	TGTGCCAGCTCGCCACAGGGGACCTACGAGCAGTACTTC
-	TRBV28	TRBD1	TRBJ2-7	CASSIPGGPLTYEQYF	TGTGCCAGCAGTATTCCAGGGGGACCCCTGACCTACGAGCAGTACTTC
-	TRBV23-1	TRBD1	TRBJ1-2	CASSQSPCGGQGALGYTF	TGCGCCAGCAGTCAATCCCCCTGCGGCGGACAGGGGGCGCTTGGCTACACCTTC
few	TRBV7-9	TRBD1	TRBJ2-1	CASSLSPGQGSYNEQFF	TGTGCCAGCAGCTTAAGCCCCGGACAGGGTTCCTACAATGAGCAGTTCTTC
-	TRBV6-6	TRBD2	TRBJ2-3	CASNPGTSYTDTQYF	TGTGCCAGCAACCCCGGGACTAGCTACACAGATACGCAGTATTTT
-	TRBV7-3	-	TRBJ2-3	CASSLNGGFTDTQYF	TGTGCCAGCAGCTTAAATGGGGGGTTCACAGATACGCAGTATTTT